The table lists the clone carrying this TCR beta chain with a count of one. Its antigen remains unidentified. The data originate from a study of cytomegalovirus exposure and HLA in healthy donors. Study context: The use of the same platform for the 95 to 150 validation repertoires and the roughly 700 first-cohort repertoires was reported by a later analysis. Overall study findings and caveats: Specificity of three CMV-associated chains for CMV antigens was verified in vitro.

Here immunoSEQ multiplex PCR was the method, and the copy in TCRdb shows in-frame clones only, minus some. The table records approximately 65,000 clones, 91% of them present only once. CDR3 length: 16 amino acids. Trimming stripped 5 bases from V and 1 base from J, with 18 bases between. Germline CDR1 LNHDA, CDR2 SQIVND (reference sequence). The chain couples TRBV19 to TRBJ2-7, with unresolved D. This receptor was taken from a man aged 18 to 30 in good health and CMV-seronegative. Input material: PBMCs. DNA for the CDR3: TGTGCCAGTAGTCTCCGTAGAGGCTTCCCTTCCTACGAGCAGTACTTC. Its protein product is CASSLRRGFPSYEQYF.